Below, 17 T cell receptor beta chains from the same sample are listed, as sequenced in a study of cytomegalovirus exposure and HLA in healthy donors (dated by TCRdb to the late 2010s). The method behind the library was the immunoSEQ multiplex PCR assay. For the multiplex PCR, a mixture combining 60 forward primers for TCR Vbeta segments and 13 reverse primers for TCR Jbeta segments was used. TCRdb provides this immuneACCESS table in a form limited to in-frame rearrangements. Some clones are lacking; in checked studies, under half of them reflect an unresolved V gene, and why the rest are absent is not known. A total of 100,000 to 150,000 clones appear in this sample, around 84% of them only once. The biggest ten clones account for over 5.5% of the sample. Sequenced material: PBMCs. These receptors all come from a woman in her forties in good health and CMV-seronegative.

This clone appeared a few times. This chain joins TRBV7-8 and TRBJ2-4; 7 bases agree with TRBD1. The CDR3 sequence is 13 residues long. V lost 1 base to trimming and J lost 12 bases; unmatched junction nucleotides: 6. CDR1 is SGHVS and CDR2 is FQNEAQ in the germline V gene. CDR3 sequence: CASSLDRGDSQYF. The CDR3 coding sequence is TGTGCCAGCAGCTTAGACAGGGGAGACAGTCAGTACTTC.

This clone came up once. The genes are TRBV2 and TRBJ1-2; D uncertain. The CDR3 loop spans 13 amino acids. Germline CDR1 and CDR2: SNHLY and FYNNEI. V was shortened by 1 base and J by 4 bases, with 7 bases between the two germline ends. The CDR3 DNA is TGTGCCAGCAGTGAAGGCGGGGTCTATGGCTACACCTTC. Protein: CASSEGGVYGYTF. Combining the CDR3 with reference TRBV2 and TRBJ1-2 gives the whole variable domain EPEVTQTPSHQVTQMGQEVILRCVPISNHLYFYWYRQILGQKVEFLVSFYNNEISEKSEIFDDQFSVERPDGSNFTLKIRSTKLEDSAMYFCASSEGGVYGYTFGSGTRLTVV.

This clone has only one observation. The chain links TRBV9 to TRBJ2-3; a weak D match, TRBD2 (5 bases). Trimming took 3 bases from V and 2 from J, leaving 13 bases between them. Germline CDR1 reads SGDLS; CDR2 reads YYNGEE. This CDR3 has 15 residues. CDR3 loop: CASSEPGFDTDTQYF. DNA for the CDR3: TGTGCCAGCAGCGAACCGGGATTCGACACAGATACGCAGTATTTT.

The chain recombines TRBV5-1 with TRBJ2-5; D perhaps matches TRBD2 (6 bases). Gene TRBJ2-7 matches the end of the DNA better, so the J call may be wrong. CDR3 size: 14 residues. Germline values: CDR1 SGHRS, CDR2 YFSETQ. CDR3 protein: CASRYGGEGYEQYF. CDR3 DNA sequence: TGCGCCAGCAGGTACGGGGGAGAAGGCTACGAGCAGTACTTC.

V gene TRBV28 combines with J gene TRBJ2-1; 10 bases map to TRBD2. This CDR3 contains 15 residues. CDR1 is MDHEN and CDR2 is SYDVKM in the germline V gene. V shed 2 bases, J shed 8 bases, and the junction held 6 bases outside the gene matches. CDR3 sequence reads: CASSLLAGVPHEQFF. The DNA for the CDR3 is TGTGCCAGCAGTTTACTAGCGGGAGTGCCCCATGAGCAGTTCTTC.

This chain joins TRBV19 and TRBJ2-1, with TRBD2 matching over 7 bases. CDR1 LNHDA and CDR2 SQIVND come from the germline V gene (reference sequence). V was pared by 1 base and J by 7 bases, with 4 bases of the junction left unmatched. The CDR3 sequence is 14 residues long. The CDR3 here is CASSIAGGVNEQFF. CDR3 in DNA: TGTGCCAGTAGTATAGCGGGAGGTGTGAATGAGCAGTTCTTC.

The chain joins TRBV5-1 to TRBJ2-4; possibly TRBD1 for D (5 bases). V was trimmed by 2 bases and J by 12 bases, leaving 15 bases between them. From germline, CDR1 is SGHRS and CDR2 YFSETQ. This CDR3 is 13 amino acids long. CDR3 loop: CASSFPGSVSQYF. DNA for the CDR3: TGCGCCAGCAGCTTCCCAGGGTCGGTCAGTCAGTACTTC.

The rearrangement links TRBV28 to TRBJ1-1; 9 nucleotides align to TRBD1. The V gene end was trimmed by 4 bases and the J gene end by 7 bases; junction bases not matched to a gene: 7. This CDR3 has 14 amino acids. Per germline, CDR1 MDHEN and CDR2 SYDVKM. The CDR3 DNA sequence: TGTGCCAGCAGTTCGGACAGGGGCCATGTTGAAGCTTTCTTT. It encodes CASSSDRGHVEAFF.

The rearrangement uses TRBV28 and TRBJ2-7; D is unresolved. The CDR3 has 12 residues. Trimming cost V 5 bases and J 0 bases, with 5 bases left between them. Per the germline V gene, CDR1 is MDHEN and CDR2 is SYDVKM. CDR3 DNA sequence: TGTGCCAGCAGTACGAGCTCCTACGAGCAGTACTTC. Protein: CASSTSSYEQYF.

The J gene is TRBJ1-1, the V gene TRBV5-4; 7 bases agree with TRBD1. CDR1 is SGHNT, CDR2 YYREEE, per germline (reference sequence). The CDR3 spans 15 residues. Trimming at V came to 2 bases and at J to 1 base, leaving 5 bases not matched to a gene. The CDR3 DNA is TGTGCCAGCAGCTTCGCAACAGGGGAGAACACTGAAGCTTTCTTT. It specifies CASSFATGENTEAFF.

The rearrangement joins TRBV9 to TRBJ2-1; D unclear. Trimming removed 0 bases at V and 4 bases at J, with 5 bases between. Looked up from germline, CDR1 is SGDLS and CDR2 is YYNGEE. CDR3 length equals 13 residues. CDR3 amino acids: CASSVGSYNEQFF. The CDR3 coding sequence is TGTGCCAGCAGCGTAGGTAGTTACAATGAGCAGTTCTTC. The variable domain in full, completed from reference TRBV9 and TRBJ2-1, reads DSGVTQTPKHLITATGQRVTLRCSPRSGDLSVYWYQQSLDQGLQFLIQYYNGEERAKGNILERFSAQQFPDLHSELNLSSLELGDSALYFCASSVGSYNEQFFGPGTRLTVL.

Worth noting for this clone: Distinct nucleotide sequences in the sample also encode this CDR3. The J gene is TRBJ2-2, the V gene TRBV28, with 7 positions matching TRBD1. The ends lost 5 bases at V and 5 bases at J; junction bases unmatched: 8. CDR1 is MDHEN and CDR2 is SYDVKM in the germline V gene. This CDR3 region has 15 residues. The CDR3 coding sequence is TGTGCCAGCAGTCTAAGGACAGGATGGACCGGGGAGCTGTTTTTT. As protein: CASSLRTGWTGELFF.

This chain uses TRBV5-1 with TRBJ2-7; 8 bases map to TRBD1. V trimming: 7 bases; J trimming: 2 bases; junction bases outside the gene matches: 8. CDR3 size: 14 residues. Germline V CDR1 and CDR2: SGHRS, YFSETQ. The CDR3 DNA is TGCGCCAGCGGCACCGGGACAGGCGCCTACGAGCAGTACTTC. This translates into CASGTGTGAYEQYF. The whole variable domain, filled in from reference TRBV5-1 and TRBJ2-7, reads KAGVTQTPRYLIKTRGQQVTLSCSPISGHRSVSWYQQTPGQGLQFLFEYFSETQRNKGNFPGRFSGRQFSNSRSEMNVSTLELGDSALYLCASGTGTGAYEQYFGPGTRLTVT.

The chain couples TRBV10-3 to TRBJ2-1, with a weak D call TRBD2 (5 bases). Looked up from germline, CDR1 is ENHRY and CDR2 is SYGVKD. The CDR3 sequence is 13 residues long. Trimming took off 7 bases at V and 10 bases at J, with 17 bases between the two ends. CDR3 protein: CAITADPSGEQFF. DNA of the CDR3: TGTGCCATCACAGCGGACCCATCCGGGGAGCAGTTCTTC.

This sequence joins TRBV11-2 and TRBJ1-2; 11 positions match TRBD1. Germline CDR1 reads SGHAT; CDR2 reads FQNNGV. The CDR3 is made up of 15 amino acids. V shed 6 bases and J 1 base; nucleotides not matched to a gene: 4. The CDR3 DNA sequence: TGTGCCAGCAGGCGGACAGGGGGCATTAACTATGGCTACACCTTC. It translates to CASRRTGGINYGYTF.

This clone was recorded once. The chain recombines TRBV5-1 with TRBJ2-1, with TRBD2 matching over 7 bases. V trimming: 3 bases; J trimming: 2 bases; junction bases outside the gene matches: 8. This CDR3 has 16 amino acids. The germline V gene encodes CDR1 SGHRS and CDR2 YFSETQ. The DNA for the CDR3 is TGCGCCAGCAGCTCCCGTGGCAGCGGGACCTACAATGAGCAGTTCTTC. It encodes CASSSRGSGTYNEQFF.

The chain recombines TRBV5-5 with TRBJ2-7; maybe TRBD1 (6 bases). Deletions cut 4 bases from V and 6 bases from J, with 14 bases between. The CDR3 totals 13 residues. Germline V CDR1 and CDR2: SGHKS, YYEKEE (reference sequence). In DNA form, the CDR3 reads TGTGCCAGCAGCCCCCGACAGGTAATCGAGCAGTACTTC. This gives the protein CASSPRQVIEQYF.